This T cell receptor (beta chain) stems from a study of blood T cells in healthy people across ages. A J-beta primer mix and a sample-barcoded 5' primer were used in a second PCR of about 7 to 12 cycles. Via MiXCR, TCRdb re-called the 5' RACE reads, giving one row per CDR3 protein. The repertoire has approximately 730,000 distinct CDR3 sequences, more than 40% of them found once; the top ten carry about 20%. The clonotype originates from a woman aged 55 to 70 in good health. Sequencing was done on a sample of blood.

CDR3 in amino acids: CASSQLGGNTEAFF. Written as DNA, the CDR3 is TGTGCCAGCAGCCAATTGGGGGGGAACACTGAAGCTTTCTTT. The chain has TRBV3-1 and TRBJ1-1; possible D gene TRBD1, 5 bases. The V and J ends lost 2 bases and 1 base respectively, with 8 bases between them. The CDR3 has 14 residues. The germline CDR1 and CDR2 sequences are LGHDT and YNNKEL (reference sequence).